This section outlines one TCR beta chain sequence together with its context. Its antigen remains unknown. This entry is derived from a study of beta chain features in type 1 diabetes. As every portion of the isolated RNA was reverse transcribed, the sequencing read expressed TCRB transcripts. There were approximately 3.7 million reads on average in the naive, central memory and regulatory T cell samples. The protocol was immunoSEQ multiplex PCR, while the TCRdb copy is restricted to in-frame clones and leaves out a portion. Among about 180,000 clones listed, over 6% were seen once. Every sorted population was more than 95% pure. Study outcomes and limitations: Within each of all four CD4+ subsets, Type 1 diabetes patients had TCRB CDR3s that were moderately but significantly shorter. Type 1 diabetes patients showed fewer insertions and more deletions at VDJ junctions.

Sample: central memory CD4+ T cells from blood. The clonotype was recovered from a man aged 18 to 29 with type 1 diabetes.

The CDR3 is CASSPGQGIYGYTF. In nucleotides, the CDR3 is TGTGCCAGCAGCCCGGGACAGGGGATCTATGGCTACACCTTC. This chain connects TRBV9 to TRBJ1-2, with TRBD1 identical over 10 bases. Trimming removed 4 bases from V and 4 bases from J; junction bases left unmatched: 4. The CDR3 spans 14 residues. CDR1 SGDLS and CDR2 YYNGEE come from the germline V gene.